This T cell receptor beta chain is from a study of regulatory T cells in long-lasting Graves disease. Regarding time point: newly diagnosed GD, antithyroid drugs for less than 3 months. From RNA extracted from PBMCs, the TCR library was made. This clonotype was counted many times. V shed 3 bases and J 7 bases; nucleotides not matched to a gene: 14. CDR3 length: 17 residues. The germline gives CDR1 MGHDK, CDR2 SYGVNS. TCR beta libraries were built with iRepertoire HTBI primers and Arm-PCR of CDR3 regions. TCRdb used MiXCR to reprocess the multiplex PCR reads, holding one entry per CDR3 protein. The data contain a few hundred thousand distinct CDR3 sequences, roughly 14% of them singletons. The sample was also reused in another study, on T cells in Graves' hyperthyroidism and ophthalmopathy.

This sequence joins TRBV25-1 and TRBJ2-2; 7 bases align to TRBD2. This specimen was peripheral blood mononuclear cells (PBMCs), taken at new diagnosis, from a patient treated with antithyroid drugs. The TCR sequence derives from a man aged 25 to 45 with Graves disease. CDR3 protein: CASSDPRAGDLSGELFF. In nucleotides, the CDR3 is TGTGCCAGCAGTGATCCCCGGGCGGGAGATCTTAGCGGGGAGCTGTTTTTT. The full variable domain, its missing parts supplied by reference TRBV25-1 and TRBJ2-2, is EADIYQTPRYLVIGTGKKITLECSQTMGHDKMYWYQQDPGMELHLIHYSYGVNSTEKGDLSSESTVSRIRTEHFPLTLESARPSHTSQYLCASSDPRAGDLSGELFFGEGSRLTVL.